This TCR beta chain derives from a study of T-cell reconstitution after alpha-beta-depleted transplantation in children. Findings and caveats of the study: Some patients owed their high day-60 TCRbeta diversity to surviving recipient T cells and thymic progenitors. Counts and diversity of T cells one year after transplant came mostly from newly produced T cells. The study reportedly traced alpha-beta T cells about two months after transplant to several hundred expanded graft clones.

Unique molecular identifiers tagged the TCRbeta library. TCRdb itself ran the PCR reads through MiXCR, one entry per CDR3 protein. The sample includes about 870,000 distinct CDR3 sequences, under 20% seen only once; the top ten take around 4.5%. Of note for this clonotype: What it recognizes is unknown.

The CDR3 is made up of 16 amino acids. The ends lost 3 bases at V and 6 bases at J; junction bases unmatched: 7. The source is a male patient aged 10 to 17 who had a stem cell transplant for acute lymphoblastic leukemia, so the T cells may come from the graft donor. This specimen was PBMCs, mostly from graft donor cells, taken 360 days after TCRalphabeta/CD19-depleted stem cell transplant. The chain joins TRBV12-3 or TRBV12-4 to TRBJ2-3; 12 bases are shared with TRBD2. The CDR3 here is CASSFASSGRGDTQYF. CDR3 bases: TGTGCCAGCAGTTTCGCCTCTAGCGGGAGGGGTGATACGCAGTATTTT.